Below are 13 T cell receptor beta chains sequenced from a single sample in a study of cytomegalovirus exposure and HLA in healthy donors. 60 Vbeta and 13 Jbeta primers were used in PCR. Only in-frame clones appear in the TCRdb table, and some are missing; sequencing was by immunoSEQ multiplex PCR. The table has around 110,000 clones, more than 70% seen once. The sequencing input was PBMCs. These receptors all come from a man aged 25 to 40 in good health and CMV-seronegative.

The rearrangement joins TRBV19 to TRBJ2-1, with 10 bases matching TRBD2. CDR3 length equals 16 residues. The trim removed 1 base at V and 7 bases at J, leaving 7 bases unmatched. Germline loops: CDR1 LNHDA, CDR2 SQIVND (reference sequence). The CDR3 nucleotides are TGTGCCAGTAGTATAGCAGCGGGAGGGTCGTTGAATGAGCAGTTCTTC. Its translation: CASSIAAGGSLNEQFF. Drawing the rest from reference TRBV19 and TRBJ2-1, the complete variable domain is DGGITQSPKYLFRKEGQNVTLSCEQNLNHDAMYWYRQDPGQGLRLIYYSQIVNDFQKGDIAEGYSVSREKKESFPLTVTSAQKNPTAFYLCASSIAAGGSLNEQFFGPGTRLTVL.

The CDR3 DNA is TGTGCCAGCAGTTGGGACAGGGGGCTTTACGAGCAGTACTTC. Translating gives CASSWDRGLYEQYF. This rearrangement joins TRBV6-1 to TRBJ2-7; 12 bases agree with TRBD1. J gave up 4 bases and V 5 bases, and 3 bases lay outside the gene matches. This CDR3 spans 14 amino acids. CDR1 and CDR2 from the germline V gene are MNHNS and SASEGT.

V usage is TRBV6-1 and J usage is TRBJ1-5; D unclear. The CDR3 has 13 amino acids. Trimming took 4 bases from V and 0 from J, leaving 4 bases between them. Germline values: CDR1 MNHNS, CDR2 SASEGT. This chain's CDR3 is CASSVGSNQPQHF. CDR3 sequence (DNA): TGTGCCAGCAGTGTCGGTAGCAATCAGCCCCAGCATTTT.

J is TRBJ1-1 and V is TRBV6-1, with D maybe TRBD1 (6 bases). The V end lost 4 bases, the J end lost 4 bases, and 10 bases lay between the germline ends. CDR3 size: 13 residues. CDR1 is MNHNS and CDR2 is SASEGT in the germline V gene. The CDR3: CASSAQGSTEAFF. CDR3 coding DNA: TGTGCCAGCAGTGCGCAGGGGAGCACTGAAGCTTTCTTT.

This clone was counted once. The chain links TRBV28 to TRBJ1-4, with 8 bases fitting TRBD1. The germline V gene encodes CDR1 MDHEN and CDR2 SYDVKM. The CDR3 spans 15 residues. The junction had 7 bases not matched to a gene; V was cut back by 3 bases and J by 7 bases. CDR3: CASSFPTGASEKLFF. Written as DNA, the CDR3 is TGTGCCAGCAGTTTCCCGACAGGGGCAAGTGAAAAACTGTTTTTT.

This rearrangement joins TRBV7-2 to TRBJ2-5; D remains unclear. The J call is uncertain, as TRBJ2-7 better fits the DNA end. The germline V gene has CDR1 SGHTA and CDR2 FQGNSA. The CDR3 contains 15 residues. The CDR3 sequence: CASSLGLLLPYEQYF. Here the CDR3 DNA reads TGTGCCAGCAGCTTAGGACTCCTCCTACCCTACGAGCAGTACTTC.

The CDR3, as DNA: TGCGCCAGCAGCTCTTCCTACGAGCAGTACTTC. It translates to CASSSSYEQYF. The V call is TRBV10-2, the J call TRBJ2-7; D gene ambiguous. V dropped 6 bases and J dropped 1 base, with 4 bases sitting between them. The CDR3 is 11 residues long. CDR1 is WSHSY, CDR2 SAAADI, per germline.

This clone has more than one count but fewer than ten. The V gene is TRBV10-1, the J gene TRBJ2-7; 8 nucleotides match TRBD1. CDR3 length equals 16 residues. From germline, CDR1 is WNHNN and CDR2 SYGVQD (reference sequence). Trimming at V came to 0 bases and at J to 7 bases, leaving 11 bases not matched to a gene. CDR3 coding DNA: TGCGCCAGCAGTGAGTCGGGGGCAGGGGGCTCTAAAGAGCAGTACTTC. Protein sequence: CASSESGAGGSKEQYF.

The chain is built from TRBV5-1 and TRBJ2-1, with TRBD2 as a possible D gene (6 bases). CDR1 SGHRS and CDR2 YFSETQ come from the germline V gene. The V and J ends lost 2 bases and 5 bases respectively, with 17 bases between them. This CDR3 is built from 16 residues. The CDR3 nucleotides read TGCGCCAGCAGCTTTCGGGGGACGATGGGGAACAATGAGCAGTTCTTC. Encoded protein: CASSFRGTMGNNEQFF.

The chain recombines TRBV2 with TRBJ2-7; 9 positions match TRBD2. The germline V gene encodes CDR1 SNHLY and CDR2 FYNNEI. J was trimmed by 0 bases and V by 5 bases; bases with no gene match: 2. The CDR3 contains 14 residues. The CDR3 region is CASSIAGVSYEQYF. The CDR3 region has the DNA TGTGCCAGCAGTATAGCGGGAGTCTCCTACGAGCAGTACTTC.

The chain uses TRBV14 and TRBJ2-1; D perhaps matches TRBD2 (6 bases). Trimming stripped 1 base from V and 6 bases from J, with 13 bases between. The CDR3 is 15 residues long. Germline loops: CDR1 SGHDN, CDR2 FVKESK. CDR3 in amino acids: CASSQVRGKTNEQFF. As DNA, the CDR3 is TGTGCCAGCAGCCAAGTCCGGGGGAAGACCAATGAGCAGTTCTTC.

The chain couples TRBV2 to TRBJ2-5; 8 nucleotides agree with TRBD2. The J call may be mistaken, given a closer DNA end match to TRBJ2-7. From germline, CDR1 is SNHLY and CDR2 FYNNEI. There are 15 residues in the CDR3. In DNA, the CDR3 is TGTGCCAGCAGTGAGTGGGGACTAGATTCCTACGAGCAGTACTTC. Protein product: CASSEWGLDSYEQYF.

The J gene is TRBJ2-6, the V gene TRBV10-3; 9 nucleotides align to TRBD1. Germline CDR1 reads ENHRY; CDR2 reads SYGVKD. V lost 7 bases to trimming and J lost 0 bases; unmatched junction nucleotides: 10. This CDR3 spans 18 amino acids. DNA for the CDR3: TGTGCCATCACCTCGGGACAGGGCGTGCGCTCTGGGGCCAACGTCCTGACTTTC. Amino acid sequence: CAITSGQGVRSGANVLTF.